This T cell receptor beta chain was captured in a study of post-analysis software for immune sequencing data. Whole-study findings and limits: Diversity measured as normalized Chao1 was significantly lower in multiple sclerosis patients than in controls. When patients were compared with controls, four or five TRBV segments were more frequent, TRBV5-6, TRBV5-1 and TRBV20-1 among them.

This CDR3 contains 13 residues. Trimming removed 1 base at V and 3 bases at J, with 5 bases between. CDR1 and CDR2 (germline): MNHEY, SMNVEV (reference sequence). Regarding this clonotype: Its antigen is currently unknown.

Prepared TCR beta cDNA libraries contained unique molecular identifiers. Each batch of roughly 1 to 11 million T cells produced 500,000 to 600,000 cDNA molecules. TCRdb re-called the PCR reads with MiXCR, one entry per CDR3 protein. The table records roughly 580,000 distinct CDR3 sequences, roughly 46% of them present only once. This sequence originates from a girl between 5 and 17 years old with multiple sclerosis. This rearrangement joins TRBV27 to TRBJ2-3; D gene uncertain. Sequencing was carried out using blood. In DNA, the CDR3 is TGTGCCAGCAGTTTATTGAAAACAGATACGCAGTATTTT. As protein: CASSLLKTDTQYF.